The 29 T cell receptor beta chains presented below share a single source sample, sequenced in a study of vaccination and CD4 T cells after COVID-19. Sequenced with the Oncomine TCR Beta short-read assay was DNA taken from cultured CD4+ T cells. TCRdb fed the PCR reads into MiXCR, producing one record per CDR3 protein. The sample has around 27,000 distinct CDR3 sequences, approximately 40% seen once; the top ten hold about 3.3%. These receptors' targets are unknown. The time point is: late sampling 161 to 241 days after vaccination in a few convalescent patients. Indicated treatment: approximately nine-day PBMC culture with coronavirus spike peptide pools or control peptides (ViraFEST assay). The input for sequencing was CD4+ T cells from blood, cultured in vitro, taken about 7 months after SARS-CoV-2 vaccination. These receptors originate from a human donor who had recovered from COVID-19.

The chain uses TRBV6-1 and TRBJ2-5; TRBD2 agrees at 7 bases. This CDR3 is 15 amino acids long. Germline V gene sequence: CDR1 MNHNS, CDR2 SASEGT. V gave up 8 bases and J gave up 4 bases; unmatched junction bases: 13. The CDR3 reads CASEKSGTWGETQYF. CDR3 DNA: TGTGCCAGCGAAAAAAGCGGGACTTGGGGAGAGACCCAGTACTTC.

CDR3 sequence (DNA): TGTGCCAGCAGCTCGATGCTCTCCTCCTTGAACTATGGCTACACCTTC. It translates to CASSSMLSSLNYGYTF. V usage is TRBV7-9 and J usage is TRBJ1-2, with D unresolved. In germline, CDR1 is SEHNR, CDR2 FQNEAQ (reference sequence). The CDR3 sequence is 16 residues long. V lost 4 bases and J 2 bases, leaving 17 bases between the germline ends.

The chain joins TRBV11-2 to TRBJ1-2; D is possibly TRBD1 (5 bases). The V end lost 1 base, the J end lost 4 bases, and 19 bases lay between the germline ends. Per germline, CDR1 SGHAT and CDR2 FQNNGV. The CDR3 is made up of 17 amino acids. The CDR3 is CASSLGSAGRAGYGYTF. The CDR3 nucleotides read TGTGCCAGCAGCTTAGGTTCCGCAGGGCGGGCAGGCTATGGCTACACCTTC.

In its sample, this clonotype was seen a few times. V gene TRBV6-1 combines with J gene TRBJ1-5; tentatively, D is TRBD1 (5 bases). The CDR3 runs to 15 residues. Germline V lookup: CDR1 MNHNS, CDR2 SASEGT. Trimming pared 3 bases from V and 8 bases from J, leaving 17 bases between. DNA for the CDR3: TGTGCCAGCAGTGACAGGGATGGGCTTCTTAAGCCCCAGCATTTT. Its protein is CASSDRDGLLKPQHF.

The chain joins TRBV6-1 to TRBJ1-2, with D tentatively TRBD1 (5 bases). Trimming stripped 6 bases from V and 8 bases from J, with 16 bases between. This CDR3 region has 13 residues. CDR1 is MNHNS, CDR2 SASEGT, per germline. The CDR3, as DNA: TGTGCCAGCAGCTCGCCGTACGGGGACGGCTACACCTTC. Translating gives CASSSPYGDGYTF.

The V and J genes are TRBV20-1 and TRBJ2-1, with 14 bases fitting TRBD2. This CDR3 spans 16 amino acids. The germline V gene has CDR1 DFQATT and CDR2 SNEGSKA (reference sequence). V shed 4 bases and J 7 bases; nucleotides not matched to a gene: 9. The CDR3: CSATPGLAGAGNEQFF. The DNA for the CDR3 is TGCAGTGCTACCCCGGGACTAGCGGGAGCGGGTAATGAGCAGTTCTTC.

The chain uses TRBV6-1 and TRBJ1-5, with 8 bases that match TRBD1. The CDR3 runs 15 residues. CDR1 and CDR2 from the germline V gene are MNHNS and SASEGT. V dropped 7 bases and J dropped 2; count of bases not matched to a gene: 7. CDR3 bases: TGTGCCAGCATTCAGGGGGCAGAGGGCAATCAGCCCCAGCATTTT. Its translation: CASIQGAEGNQPQHF.

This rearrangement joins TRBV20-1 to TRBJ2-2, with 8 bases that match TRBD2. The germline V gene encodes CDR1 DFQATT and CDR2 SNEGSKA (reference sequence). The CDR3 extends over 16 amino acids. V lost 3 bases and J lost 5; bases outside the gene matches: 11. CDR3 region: CSASESAGGRTGELFF. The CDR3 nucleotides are TGCAGTGCTAGCGAGTCCGCGGGAGGAAGGACCGGGGAGCTGTTTTTT.

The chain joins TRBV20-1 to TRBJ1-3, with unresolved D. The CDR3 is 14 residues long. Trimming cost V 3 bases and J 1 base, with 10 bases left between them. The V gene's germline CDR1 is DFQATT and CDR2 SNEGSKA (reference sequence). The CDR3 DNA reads TGCAGTGCTAGTAGTTCGGGGTCTGGAAACACCATATATTTT. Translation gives CSASSSGSGNTIYF.

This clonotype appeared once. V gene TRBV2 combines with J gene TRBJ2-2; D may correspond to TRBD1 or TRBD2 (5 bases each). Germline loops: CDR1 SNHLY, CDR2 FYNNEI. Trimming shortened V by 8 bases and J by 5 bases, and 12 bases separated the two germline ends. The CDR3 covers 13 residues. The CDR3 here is CASWDERTGELFF. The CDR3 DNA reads TGTGCCAGCTGGGACGAGAGAACCGGGGAGCTGTTTTTT.

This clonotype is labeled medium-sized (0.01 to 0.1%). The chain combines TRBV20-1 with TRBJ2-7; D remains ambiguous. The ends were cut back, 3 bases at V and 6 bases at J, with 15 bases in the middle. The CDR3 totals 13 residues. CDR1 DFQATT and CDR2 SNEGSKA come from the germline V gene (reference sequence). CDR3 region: CSARGLRAPEQYF. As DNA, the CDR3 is TGCAGTGCTAGGGGATTAAGGGCCCCCGAGCAGTACTTC.

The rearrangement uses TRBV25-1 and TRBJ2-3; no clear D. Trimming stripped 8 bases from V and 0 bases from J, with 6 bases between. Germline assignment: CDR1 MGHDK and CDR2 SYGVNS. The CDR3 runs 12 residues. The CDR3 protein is CASEASTDTQYF. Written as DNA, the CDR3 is TGTGCCAGCGAGGCTAGCACAGATACGCAGTATTTT.

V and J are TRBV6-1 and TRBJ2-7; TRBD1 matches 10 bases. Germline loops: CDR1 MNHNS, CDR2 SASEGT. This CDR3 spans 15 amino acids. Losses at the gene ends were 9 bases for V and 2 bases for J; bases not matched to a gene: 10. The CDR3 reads CASDTGGTGAYEQYF. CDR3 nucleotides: TGTGCCAGTGATACAGGCGGGACAGGGGCCTACGAGCAGTACTTC.

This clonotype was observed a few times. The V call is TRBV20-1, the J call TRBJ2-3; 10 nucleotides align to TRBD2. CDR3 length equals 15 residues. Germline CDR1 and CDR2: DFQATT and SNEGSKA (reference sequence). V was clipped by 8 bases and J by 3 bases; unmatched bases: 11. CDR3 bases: TGCAGTATCTCTCCAGCGGGAGGGCCGACAGATACGCAGTATTTT. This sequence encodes CSISPAGGPTDTQYF.

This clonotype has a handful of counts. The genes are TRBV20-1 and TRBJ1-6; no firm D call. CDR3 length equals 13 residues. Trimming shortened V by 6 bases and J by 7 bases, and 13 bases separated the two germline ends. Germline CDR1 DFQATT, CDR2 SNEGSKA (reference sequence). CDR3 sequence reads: CSAEGTHNSPLHF. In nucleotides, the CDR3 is TGCAGTGCCGAGGGTACTCACAATTCACCCCTCCACTTT.

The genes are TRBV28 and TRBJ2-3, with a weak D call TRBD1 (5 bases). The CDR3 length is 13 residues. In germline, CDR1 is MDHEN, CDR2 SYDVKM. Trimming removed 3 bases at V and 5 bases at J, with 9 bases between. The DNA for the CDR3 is TGTGCCAGCAGTTTGGCAGGGATAGATACGCAGTATTTT. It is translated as CASSLAGIDTQYF.

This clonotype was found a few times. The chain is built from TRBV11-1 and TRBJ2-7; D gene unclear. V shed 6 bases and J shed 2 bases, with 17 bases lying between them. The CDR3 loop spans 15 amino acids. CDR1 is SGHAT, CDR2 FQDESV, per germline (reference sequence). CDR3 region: CASSSQGRAPYEQYF. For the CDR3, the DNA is TGTGCCAGCAGTTCCCAAGGGCGTGCACCCTACGAGCAGTACTTC. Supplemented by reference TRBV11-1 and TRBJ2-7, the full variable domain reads EAEVAQSPRYKITEKSQAVAFWCDPISGHATLYWYRQILGQGPELLVQFQDESVVDDSQLPKDRFSAERLKGVDSTLKIQPAELGDSAMYLCASSSQGRAPYEQYFGPGTRLTVT.

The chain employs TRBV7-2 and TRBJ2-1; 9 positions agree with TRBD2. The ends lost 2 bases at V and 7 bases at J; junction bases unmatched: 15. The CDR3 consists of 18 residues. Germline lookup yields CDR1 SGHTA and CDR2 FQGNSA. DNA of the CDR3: TGTGCCAGCAGCTTACTCCTTAGCGGGGGTCCGATGGAGAATGAGCAGTTCTTC. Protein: CASSLLLSGGPMENEQFF.

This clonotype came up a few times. The CDR3 sequence: CSASHEPGLAGDTQYF. The CDR3, as DNA: TGCAGTGCTAGTCATGAACCGGGACTAGCAGGAGATACGCAGTATTTT. The rearrangement joins TRBV20-1 to TRBJ2-3, with TRBD2 matching over 9 bases. The CDR3 covers 16 residues. The V segment lost 3 bases and the J segment 5 bases; nucleotides outside the gene matches: 12. CDR1 is DFQATT and CDR2 is SNEGSKA in the germline V gene (reference sequence).

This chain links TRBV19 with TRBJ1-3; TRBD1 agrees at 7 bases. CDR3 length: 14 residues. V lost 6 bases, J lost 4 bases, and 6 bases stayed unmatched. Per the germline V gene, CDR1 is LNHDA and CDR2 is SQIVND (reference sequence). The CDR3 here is CASRLQGSGNTIYF. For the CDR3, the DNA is TGTGCCAGTAGACTACAGGGGTCGGGAAACACCATATATTTT.

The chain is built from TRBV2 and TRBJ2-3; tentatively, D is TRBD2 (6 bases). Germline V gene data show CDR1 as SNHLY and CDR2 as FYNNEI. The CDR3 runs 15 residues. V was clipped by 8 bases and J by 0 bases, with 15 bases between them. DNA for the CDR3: TGTGCCAGCGCCAGGGACTCTACTAGCACAGATACGCAGTATTTT. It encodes CASARDSTSTDTQYF. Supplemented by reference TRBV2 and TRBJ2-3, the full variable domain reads EPEVTQTPSHQVTQMGQEVILRCVPISNHLYFYWYRQILGQKVEFLVSFYNNEISEKSEIFDDQFSVERPDGSNFTLKIRSTKLEDSAMYFCASARDSTSTDTQYFGPGTRLTVL.

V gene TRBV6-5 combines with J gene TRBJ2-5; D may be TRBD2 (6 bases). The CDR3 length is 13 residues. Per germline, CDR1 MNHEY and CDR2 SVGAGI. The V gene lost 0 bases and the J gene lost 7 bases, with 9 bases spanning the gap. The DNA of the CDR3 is TGTGCCAGCAGTTACTCCGACGGGAGGACCCAGTACTTC. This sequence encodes CASSYSDGRTQYF.

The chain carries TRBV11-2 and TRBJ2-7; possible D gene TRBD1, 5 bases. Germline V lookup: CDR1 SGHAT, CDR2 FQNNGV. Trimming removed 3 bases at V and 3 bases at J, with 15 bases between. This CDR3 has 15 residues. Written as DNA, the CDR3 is TGTGCCAGCAGCTTCACATCGACGCAGGGCTACGAGCAGTACTTC. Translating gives CASSFTSTQGYEQYF.

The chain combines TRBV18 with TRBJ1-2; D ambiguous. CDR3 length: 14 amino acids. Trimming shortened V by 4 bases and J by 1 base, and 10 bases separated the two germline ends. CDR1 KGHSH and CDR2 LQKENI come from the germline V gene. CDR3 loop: CASSLDTHNYGYTF. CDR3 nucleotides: TGTGCCAGCTCACTCGACACCCATAACTATGGCTACACCTTC.

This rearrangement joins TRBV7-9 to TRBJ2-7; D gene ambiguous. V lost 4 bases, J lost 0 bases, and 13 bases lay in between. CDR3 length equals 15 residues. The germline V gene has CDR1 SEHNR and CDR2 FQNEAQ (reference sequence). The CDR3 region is CASSSAYSSSYEQYF. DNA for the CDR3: TGTGCCAGCAGCTCCGCTTACTCCAGCTCCTACGAGCAGTACTTC.

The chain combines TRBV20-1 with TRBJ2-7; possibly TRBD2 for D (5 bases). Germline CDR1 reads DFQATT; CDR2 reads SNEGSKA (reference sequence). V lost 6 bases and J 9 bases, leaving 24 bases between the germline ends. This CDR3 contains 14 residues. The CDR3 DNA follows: TGCAGTGCGGACTTCCCGAGCGGAGTACGCGGGCAGTACTTC. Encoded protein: CSADFPSGVRGQYF.

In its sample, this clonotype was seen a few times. The CDR3 loop reads CASSPGLAGQETQYF. For the CDR3, the DNA is TGTGCCAGCTCTCCGGGACTAGCGGGGCAGGAGACCCAGTACTTC. The chain recombines TRBV27 with TRBJ2-5, with 13 nucleotides matching TRBD2. CDR1 MNHEY and CDR2 SMNVEV come from the germline V gene (reference sequence). The CDR3 extends over 15 amino acids. V lost 8 bases to trimming and J lost 5 bases; unmatched junction nucleotides: 8.

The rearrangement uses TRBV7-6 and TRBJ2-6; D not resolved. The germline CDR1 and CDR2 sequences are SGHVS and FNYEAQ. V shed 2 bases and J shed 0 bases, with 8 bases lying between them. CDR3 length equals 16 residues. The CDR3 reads CASSLTQLSGANVLTF. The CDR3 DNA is TGTGCCAGCAGCTTAACACAGCTCTCTGGGGCCAACGTCCTGACTTTC. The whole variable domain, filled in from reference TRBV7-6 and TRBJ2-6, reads GAGVSQSPRYKVTKRGQDVALRCDPISGHVSLYWYRQALGQGPEFLTYFNYEAQQDKSGLPNDRFSAERPEGSISTLTIQRTEQRDSAMYRCASSLTQLSGANVLTFGAGSRLTVL.

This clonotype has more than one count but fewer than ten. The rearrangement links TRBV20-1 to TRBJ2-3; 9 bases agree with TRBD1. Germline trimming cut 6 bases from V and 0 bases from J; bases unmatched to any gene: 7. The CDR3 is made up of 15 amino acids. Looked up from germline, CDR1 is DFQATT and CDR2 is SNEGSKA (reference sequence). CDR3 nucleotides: TGCAGTGCAAGCACTGGACAGGGGAGCACAGATACGCAGTATTTT. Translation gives CSASTGQGSTDTQYF.